This T cell receptor beta chain came from a study of T cell responses to AZD1222 COVID-19 vaccine. Notes on the study in general: Without day 14 samples, only post-peak T cell repertoires were studied.

A note on this clone: The antigen is not known.

This table comes from immunoSEQ multiplex PCR, and its TCRdb copy is limited to in-frame clones, with some not included. The sample consists of some 130,000 clones, approximately 84% of them appearing once. Trimming removed 6 bases from V and 8 bases from J, with 16 bases in between. CDR3 length: 14 amino acids. Germline values: CDR1 SNHLY, CDR2 FYNNEI. The sequence derives from an adult in good health. Here the sequenced sample was peripheral blood, taken on day 0 of AZD1222 vaccination. The chain recombines TRBV2 with TRBJ2-2; no firm D call. The CDR3 nucleotides read TGTGCCAGCAGCCAAAATGTTGGCCTGGGGGAGCTGTTTTTT. Amino acid sequence: CASSQNVGLGELFF. Looking up the rest from reference TRBV2 and TRBJ2-2 gives the full variable domain: EPEVTQTPSHQVTQMGQEVILRCVPISNHLYFYWYRQILGQKVEFLVSFYNNEISEKSEIFDDQFSVERPDGSNFTLKIRSTKLEDSAMYFCASSQNVGLGELFFGEGSRLTVL.